This T cell receptor (beta chain) was retrieved from a study of cytomegalovirus exposure and HLA in healthy donors. For this clone: Antigen specificity is unknown.

Regarding the study as a whole: Subsequent analysis of the approximately 120 validation repertoires found a tendency for first-cohort TCR clusters to co-occur.

Clones were sequenced by immunoSEQ multiplex PCR, and TCRdb holds only the in-frame ones, with some missing. The sample has under 300,000 clones, 85% to 90% seen once. The source is a woman in her late teens or twenties in good health and CMV-seronegative. The sequenced sample consisted of PBMCs.

The CDR3 coding sequence is TGTGCCAGCAGCCAAGATGGGCGGGGGGCGCTTCCCAATGAGCAGTTCTTC. Its protein is CASSQDGRGALPNEQFF. The V and J genes are TRBV14 and TRBJ2-1; TRBD2 matches 8 bases. Losses at the gene ends were 0 bases for V and 6 bases for J; bases not matched to a gene: 10. The germline gives CDR1 SGHDN, CDR2 FVKESK. The CDR3 totals 17 residues. Looking up the rest from reference TRBV14 and TRBJ2-1 gives the full variable domain: EAGVTQFPSHSVIEKGQTVTLRCDPISGHDNLYWYRRVMGKEIKFLLHFVKESKQDESGMPNNRFLAERTGGTYSTLKVQPAELEDSGVYFCASSQDGRGALPNEQFFGPGTRLTVL.